The 16 T cell receptor beta chains reported below all come from one sample, sequenced in a study of cytomegalovirus exposure and HLA in healthy donors. PCR amplification relied on 60 Vbeta primers (plus 13 Jbeta primers). The protocol was immunoSEQ multiplex PCR, while the TCRdb copy is restricted to in-frame clones and leaves out a portion. The sample consists of some 150,000 clones, roughly four fifths of them appearing once. Sequencing was done on a sample of PBMCs. These receptors came from a woman aged 50 to 60 in good health and CMV-seronegative.

The table lists this clone with a count of one. This chain uses TRBV23-1 with TRBJ2-1; 8 nucleotides line up with TRBD1. TRBV23-1 is marked as an open reading frame, function uncertain. CDR3 length: 14 amino acids. Trimming took 8 bases from V and 0 from J; bases not matched to a gene: 3. DNA of the CDR3: TGCGCCAGCCGACAGGGGAGCTCCTACAATGAGCAGTTCTTC. Amino acid sequence: CASRQGSSYNEQFF.

J is TRBJ1-2 and V is TRBV21-1. TRBV21-1 is given as a pseudogene. This CDR3 comprises 12 residues. The CDR3 DNA reads as TGTGCCAGCACAACTCCGAGATTTGGCTACACCTTC. Protein: CASTTPRFGYTF.

In this sample, this clone turned up a few times. The chain combines TRBV7-9 with TRBJ1-2, with a weak D call TRBD1 (6 bases). CDR1 and CDR2 from the germline V gene are SEHNR and FQNEAQ (reference sequence). This CDR3 has 15 amino acids. The V and J ends lost 3 bases and 7 bases respectively, with 18 bases between them. The CDR3 sequence is CASSLRDRGARGYTF. DNA of the CDR3: TGTGCCAGCAGCTTGAGGGACCGGGGGGCGCGTGGCTACACCTTC.

The count of this clone is one. V usage is TRBV28 and J usage is TRBJ1-2, with 8 bases that match TRBD1. After removal of 7 bases from V and 1 base from J, the junction contained 8 bases not matched to a gene. Germline assignment: CDR1 MDHEN and CDR2 SYDVKM. The CDR3 runs 15 residues. CDR3 sequence (DNA): TGTGCCAGCACTCGACAGGGGACTTATAACTATGGCTACACCTTC. Translated, it gives CASTRQGTYNYGYTF.

V is TRBV6-5 and J is TRBJ2-5; 7 nucleotides agree with TRBD2. The CDR3 is made up of 14 amino acids. Germline trimming cut 0 bases from V and 5 bases from J; bases unmatched to any gene: 3. Looked up from germline, CDR1 is MNHEY and CDR2 is SVGAGI. DNA of the CDR3: TGTGCCAGCAGTTACTCCGGACTAGGGGAGACCCAGTACTTC. Residues: CASSYSGLGETQYF.

Points on this clone: The same CDR3 is also encoded by other DNA sequences in this sample. CDR3 amino acids: CASSLGQVGEKLFF. The CDR3 nucleotides read TGTGCCAGCAGTTTAGGGCAGGTCGGTGAAAAACTGTTTTTT. This chain links TRBV28 with TRBJ1-4; unclear D gene. This CDR3 is built from 14 residues. Germline loops: CDR1 MDHEN, CDR2 SYDVKM. Trimming pared 2 bases from V and 7 bases from J, leaving 11 bases between.

V is TRBV29-1 and J is TRBJ1-4; the D is unclear. V lost 0 bases and J lost 4, with 3 bases in between. The CDR3 totals 12 residues. Germline values: CDR1 SQVTM, CDR2 ANQGSEA. The CDR3: CSVEDSNEKLFF. CDR3 coding DNA: TGCAGCGTTGAAGATAGTAATGAAAAACTGTTTTTT.

The DNA for the CDR3 is TGTGCCAGCAGCTCAGGGACAGGGCCACCGAAACTGTTTTTT. This sequence encodes CASSSGTGPPKLFF. This rearrangement joins TRBV11-2 to TRBJ1-4; 9 bases map to TRBD1. Germline-derived CDR1 and CDR2 are SGHAT and FQNNGV. The CDR3 is 14 residues long. V lost 4 bases to trimming and J lost 11 bases; unmatched junction nucleotides: 8.

This clone has a single count. The chain has TRBV10-3 and TRBJ2-5; TRBD2 aligns across 11 bases. V dropped 5 bases and J dropped 3; count of bases not matched to a gene: 8. From germline, CDR1 is ENHRY and CDR2 SYGVKD. The CDR3 is 16 residues long. The CDR3, as DNA: TGTGCCATCAGTCAGACTAGCGGGGTTGGGGAAGAGACCCAGTACTTC. This translates into CAISQTSGVGEETQYF.

The V and J genes are TRBV19 and TRBJ1-1; 9 nucleotides line up with TRBD1. The V and J ends lost 2 bases and 5 bases, in that order; junction bases with no gene match: 3. This CDR3 has 14 residues. Germline CDR1 and CDR2: LNHDA and SQIVND (reference sequence). The CDR3 sequence: CASSITTGGTEAFF. DNA for the CDR3: TGTGCCAGTAGTATAACGACAGGGGGTACTGAAGCTTTCTTT.

The chain combines TRBV4-2 with TRBJ1-1; 8 bases line up with TRBD1. The CDR3 loop spans 19 amino acids. With 0 bases clipped from V and 3 bases from J, the junction kept 15 bases outside the gene matches. Germline V gene sequence: CDR1 LGHNA, CDR2 YNFKEQ. DNA of the CDR3: TGTGCCAGCAGCCAAGAAACGACAGGGGTTAAGAGTCGGGACACTGAAGCTTTCTTT. This gives the protein CASSQETTGVKSRDTEAFF.

The V gene is TRBV7-2, the J gene TRBJ2-3; 9 bases match TRBD2. The CDR3 loop spans 13 amino acids. The V and J ends lost 3 bases and 6 bases, in that order; junction bases with no gene match: 1. CDR1 and CDR2 from the germline V gene are SGHTA and FQGNSA. Here the CDR3 DNA reads TGTGCCAGCAGCTTTGGACTAGCGGATACGCAGTATTTT. Protein: CASSFGLADTQYF. The full variable domain, rest sourced from reference TRBV7-2 and TRBJ2-3, is GAGVSQSPSNKVTEKGKDVELRCDPISGHTALYWYRQSLGQGLEFLIYFQGNSAPDKSGLPSDRFSAERTGGSVSTLTIQRTQQEDSAVYLCASSFGLADTQYFGPGTRLTVL.

V is TRBV5-4 and J is TRBJ2-3, with 8 bases lining up with TRBD2. The CDR3 has 15 amino acids. Germline-derived CDR1 and CDR2 are SGHNT and YYREEE (reference sequence). Trimming took 5 bases from V and 0 from J; bases not matched to a gene: 5. Here the CDR3 DNA reads TGTGCCAGCAGACTAGCGGCAACTAGCACAGATACGCAGTATTTT. Protein sequence: CASRLAATSTDTQYF. Combining the CDR3 with reference TRBV5-4 and TRBJ2-3 gives the whole variable domain ETGVTQSPTHLIKTRGQQVTLRCSSQSGHNTVSWYQQALGQGPQFIFQYYREEENGRGNFPPRFSGLQFPNYSSELNVNALELDDSALYLCASRLAATSTDTQYFGPGTRLTVL.

DNA of the CDR3: TGTGCCAGCAGCGTAGATACAATGTGGGGCTACACCTTC. Amino acid sequence: CASSVDTMWGYTF. This chain links TRBV9 with TRBJ1-2; no firm D call. The germline V gene encodes CDR1 SGDLS and CDR2 YYNGEE. The V end lost 0 bases, the J end lost 8 bases, and 11 bases lay between the germline ends. The CDR3 totals 13 residues.

The CDR3 spells CASSVQGGDYNEQFF. The CDR3 DNA is TGTGCCAGCAGCGTGCAGGGGGGTGACTACAATGAGCAGTTCTTC. V and J are TRBV5-6 and TRBJ2-1; possibly TRBD1 for D (7 bases). Germline CDR1 reads SGHDT; CDR2 reads YYEEEE. Trimming cost V 4 bases and J 3 bases, with 14 bases left between them. The CDR3 is made up of 15 amino acids.

The chain has TRBV5-1 and TRBJ1-5, with D possibly TRBD1 on 5 matching bases. Trimming stripped 4 bases from V and 6 bases from J, with 17 bases between. Germline V gene data show CDR1 as SGHRS and CDR2 as YFSETQ. The CDR3 sequence is 15 residues long. The CDR3 nucleotides are TGCGCCAGCAGCCCTACGGGGGGGGTAAGTCAGCCCCAGCATTTT. It codes for CASSPTGGVSQPQHF.